This TCR beta chain was profiled in a study of beta chain features in type 1 diabetes. Points from the study as a whole: Type 1 diabetes patients showed a moderate but significant shortening of TCRB CDR3s in all four CD4+ subsets.

This clone was detected only a few times. The antigen remains unidentified. Using CD45RO/CCR7/CD25/CD127/CD95/CD27, CD4+ naive, central memory, regulatory and stem cell-like memory cells were sorted. TCRB transcripts that were expressed got sequenced, as all of the isolated RNA had been reverse transcribed. TCRdb's table, derived via immunoSEQ multiplex PCR, lists solely in-frame clones and lacks some. The repertoire holds some 130,000 clones, with 7% to 10% as singletons. Specimen: central memory CD4+ T cells from blood. The receptor was isolated from a man under 40 with type 1 diabetes.

The DNA for the CDR3 is TGTGCCTGGAGTAAAAATGATCTATCACCCCTCCACTTT. Protein: CAWSKNDLSPLHF. This sequence joins TRBV30 and TRBJ1-6; D is unresolved. The CDR3 length is 13 residues. Trimming pared 2 bases from V and 10 bases from J, leaving 12 bases between. Germline CDR1 GTSNPN, CDR2 SVGIG (reference sequence).